The rows below give T cell receptor beta chains drawn from one sample of a study of PD-1 blockade in classical Hodgkin lymphoma. Method: immunoSEQ multiplex PCR; TCRdb's copy keeps in-frame clones and lacks some. This sample has around 100,000 clones; just over 90% occur once, and the top ten carry around 2.7%. Source: peripheral blood mononuclear cells (PBMCs), taken before the fourth cycle of nivolumab. These receptors originate from a human donor with classical Hodgkin lymphoma. Each CDR3 is given with its conserved first and last residue. A D gene is named only where the DNA matches it firmly. Expanded clones are given a class, and other clones once, few, many or no size at all.

>.|TRBJ2-1|TRBV9|.
CASSVGGDSYNEQFF
TGTGCCAGCAGCGTAGGGGGGGATTCCTACAATGAGCAGTTCTTC
>TRBD1|TRBJ2-5|TRBV6-5|.
CASSYSRTGLKTQYF
TGTGCCAGCAGTTACTCTCGGACAGGGCTGAAGACCCAGTACTTC
>.|TRBJ1-2|TRBV5-6|.
CASSLWSADSGYTF
TGTGCCAGCAGCCTCTGGTCAGCGGACAGCGGCTACACCTTC
>.|TRBJ2-7|TRBV7-9|.
CASSLVPPHEQYF
TGTGCCAGCAGCTTAGTTCCACCCCACGAGCAGTACTTC
>.|TRBJ1-2|TRBV19|.
CASSSGYGYTF
TGTGCCAGTAGCTCGGGCTATGGCTACACCTTC
>TRBD2|TRBJ2-2|TRBV5-6|few
CASSLGPGGSTGELFF
TGTGCCAGCAGCTTGGGGCCCGGGGGGTCCACCGGGGAGCTGTTTTTT
>TRBD1|TRBJ1-5|TRBV19|once
CASSSAGGRGNQPQHF
TGTGCCAGTAGTTCCGCAGGGGGCCGAGGCAATCAGCCCCAGCATTTT
>TRBD1|TRBJ2-7|TRBV13|.
CASSPRGLYEQYF
TGTGCCAGCAGCCCCAGGGGGCTCTACGAGCAGTACTTC
>.|TRBJ2-5|TRBV30|.
CAWSVFGKETQYF
TGTGCCTGGAGTGTATTCGGAAAAGAGACCCAGTACTTC
>.|TRBJ1-3|TRBV30|.
CAWSTGLRASGNTIYF
TGTGCCTGGAGTACAGGTTTAAGGGCCTCTGGAAACACCATATATTTT
>.|TRBJ2-7|TRBV2|.
CASSEWASSYEQYF
TGTGCCAGCAGTGAATGGGCCAGCTCCTACGAGCAGTACTTC
>TRBD1|TRBJ2-5|TRBV19|.
CASSLTSVGTGQETQYF
TGTGCCAGTAGTCTCACGTCGGTGGGGACAGGGCAAGAGACCCAGTACTTC
>TRBD2|TRBJ2-3|TRBV7-8|.
CASSPHPGGWTDTQYF
TGTGCCAGCAGCCCACACCCGGGGGGGTGGACAGATACGCAGTATTTT
>.|TRBJ2-7|TRBV18|once
CASSPSVYEQYF
TGTGCCAGCTCACCTTCTGTGTACGAGCAGTACTTC
>.|TRBJ1-1|TRBV7-9|.
CASSLAGRGPAEAFF
TGTGCCAGCAGCTTAGCCGGACGGGGGCCGGCTGAAGCTTTCTTT
>.|TRBJ1-4|TRBV29-1|.
CSVVITEKLFF
TGCAGCGTTGTCATTACCGAAAAACTGTTTTTT
>.|TRBJ1-1|TRBV18|.
CASSPPLAGLYTEAFF
TGTGCCAGCTCACCACCGTTGGCCGGACTATACACTGAAGCTTTCTTT
>TRBD1|TRBJ2-3|TRBV11-2|.
CASSPRRDSITDTQYF
TGTGCCAGCAGCCCTCGTCGGGACAGCATCACAGATACGCAGTATTTT
>TRBD2|TRBJ2-7|TRBV7-2|.
CASRPIRGGSGEQYF
TGTGCCAGCAGACCGATTAGGGGCGGGAGTGGGGAGCAGTACTTC
>.|TRBJ2-1|TRBV9|once
CASSVWPGDEQFF
TGTGCCAGCAGCGTATGGCCGGGGGATGAGCAGTTCTTC
>.|TRBJ2-5|TRBV20-1|.
CSARGRQYF
TGCAGTGCTAGAGGGCGCCAGTACTTC
>.|TRBJ1-2|TRBV5-1|once
CASTNRDSNYGYTF
TGCGCCAGCACTAACAGGGATTCTAACTATGGCTACACCTTC
>TRBD2|TRBJ2-2|TRBV27|once
CASSWAGVTGELFF
TGTGCCAGCAGTTGGGCGGGGGTTACCGGGGAGCTGTTTTTT
>.|TRBJ2-7|TRBV4-3|.
CASSQDLPWEQYF
TGCGCCAGCAGCCAAGATCTACCGTGGGAGCAGTACTTC
>.|TRBJ1-6|TRBV19|few
CASLPAQGNSPLHF
TGTGCCAGCCTTCCCGCGCAGGGTAATTCACCCCTCCACTTT
>.|TRBJ1-1|TRBV7-9|.
CASREDTEAFF
TGTGCCAGCAGGGAGGACACTGAAGCTTTCTTT
>.|TRBJ2-3|TRBV28|.
CASRGGTSADTQYF
TGTGCCAGCAGGGGCGGCACCAGCGCAGATACGCAGTATTTT
>TRBD1|TRBJ2-1|TRBV11-3|.
CASSRDRVGDNEQFF
TGTGCCAGCAGTCGCGACAGGGTAGGCGACAATGAGCAGTTCTTC
>TRBD2|TRBJ2-7|TRBV30|once
CAWKGLAGGPSQEQYF
TGTGCCTGGAAGGGACTAGCGGGGGGGCCTTCTCAAGAGCAGTACTTC
>TRBD1|TRBJ2-3|TRBV9|.
CASSARRTGDTQYF
TGTGCCAGCAGCGCGCGAAGGACAGGCGATACGCAGTATTTT
>.|TRBJ2-7|TRBV15|.
CATSREAGTGEQYF
TGTGCCACCAGCAGAGAGGCCGGTACTGGTGAGCAGTACTTC
>.|TRBJ2-2|TRBV1|.
CTSSRSLAGGQNTGELFF
TGCACCAGCAGCCGGAGCCTAGCGGGGGGCCAGAACACCGGGGAGCTGTTTTTT
>.|TRBJ1-6|TRBV7-2|.
CASSLEPGTNSPLHF
TGTGCCAGCAGCTTAGAGCCGGGGACGAATTCACCCCTCCACTTT
>TRBD2|TRBJ2-1|TRBV7-3|medium-sized
CASSLVPGLAGSNEQFF
TGTGCCAGCAGCTTGGTCCCGGGACTAGCGGGGAGCAATGAGCAGTTCTTC
>TRBD2|TRBJ2-1|TRBV7-9|.
CASSPRGDYLYNEQFF
TGTGCCAGCAGCCCACGGGGGGACTACCTCTACAATGAGCAGTTCTTC
>.|TRBJ2-7|TRBV9|.
CASGEGSYEQYF
TGTGCCAGCGGCGAGGGGTCCTACGAGCAGTACTTC
>.|TRBJ1-4|TRBV29-1|.
CSVEAGLAEWNEKLFF
TGCAGCGTTGAGGCAGGGTTAGCTGAGTGGAATGAAAAACTGTTTTTT